The 5 T cell receptor beta chains presented below share a single source sample, sequenced in a study of beta chain features in type 1 diabetes. Points from the study as a whole: Moderate yet significant TCRB CDR3 shortening was seen in Type 1 diabetes patients in all four CD4+ subsets.

Their antigens remain unidentified. The sequenced template was cDNA made from the entire isolated RNA. Using immunoSEQ multiplex PCR, the repertoire was profiled, and TCRdb retains in-frame clones only, with some absent. Here the sample spans roughly 290,000 clones, around 16% being singletons. Input material: naive CD4+ T cells from blood. These receptors all come from a man between 18 and 29 years old with type 1 diabetes.

Worth noting for this clone: The sample holds other DNA sequences that translate to the same CDR3. V gene TRBV5-4 combines with J gene TRBJ2-5, with a tentative D call TRBD2 (5 bases). Germline CDR1 and CDR2: SGHNT and YYREEE (reference sequence). The V end lost 0 bases, the J end lost 5 bases, and 8 bases lay between the germline ends. The CDR3 is 13 residues long. CDR3 nucleotide sequence: TGTGCCAGCAGCTTGGTTAGCGAGGAGACCCAGTACTTC. Translated, it gives CASSLVSEETQYF.

V and J are TRBV7-2 and TRBJ1-2; D is possibly TRBD1 (6 bases). CDR1 and CDR2 from the germline V gene are SGHTA and FQGNSA. The CDR3 spans 17 residues. Trimming took 0 bases from V and 4 from J, leaving 18 bases between them. In DNA, the CDR3 is TGTGCCAGCAGCTTAGCGACCCCGGGGGGCGGGCTCTATGGCTACACCTTC. Amino acid sequence: CASSLATPGGGLYGYTF.

This clone has a handful of counts. V and J are TRBV5-4 and TRBJ1-2; D gene uncertain. The germline V gene has CDR1 SGHNT and CDR2 YYREEE (reference sequence). Trimming cost V 1 base and J 11 bases, with 21 bases left between them. This CDR3 comprises 15 residues. CDR3 in amino acids: CASSLWLRPRPGYTF. CDR3 bases: TGTGCCAGCAGCTTGTGGCTACGGCCCCGCCCGGGGTACACCTTC.

This chain joins TRBV7-8 and TRBJ2-5; TRBD2 might be the D (6 bases). V lost 5 bases, J lost 5 bases, and 18 bases lay in between. CDR3 length equals 15 residues. Germline assignment: CDR1 SGHVS and CDR2 FQNEAQ. The CDR3 protein is CASSPGVGGEETQYF. The CDR3 coding sequence is TGTGCCAGCAGCCCGGGAGTCGGGGGTGAGGAGACCCAGTACTTC.

This clone was observed a few times. V usage is TRBV5-6 and J usage is TRBJ2-7; TRBD1 matches 8 bases. The junction had 5 bases not matched to a gene; V was cut back by 3 bases and J by 3 bases. CDR3 length equals 14 residues. From germline, CDR1 is SGHDT and CDR2 YYEEEE. CDR3 protein: CASSWGQDSYEQYF. The CDR3 nucleotides read TGTGCCAGCAGCTGGGGACAGGACAGCTACGAGCAGTACTTC.